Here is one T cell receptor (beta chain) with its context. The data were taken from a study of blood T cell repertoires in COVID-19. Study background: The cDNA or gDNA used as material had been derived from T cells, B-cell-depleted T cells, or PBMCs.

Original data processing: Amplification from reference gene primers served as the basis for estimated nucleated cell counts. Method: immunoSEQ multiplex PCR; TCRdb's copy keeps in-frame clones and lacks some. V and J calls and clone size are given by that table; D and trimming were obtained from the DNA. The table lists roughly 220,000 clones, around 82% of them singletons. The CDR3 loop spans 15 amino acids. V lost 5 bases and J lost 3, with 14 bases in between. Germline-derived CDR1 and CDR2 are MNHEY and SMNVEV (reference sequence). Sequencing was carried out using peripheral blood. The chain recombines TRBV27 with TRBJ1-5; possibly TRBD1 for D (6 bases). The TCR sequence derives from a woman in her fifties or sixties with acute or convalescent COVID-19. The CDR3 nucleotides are TGTGCCAGCAGTCGTACAGGGTTGATCAATCAGCCCCAGCATTTT. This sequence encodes CASSRTGLINQPQHF.